The following is a T cell receptor (beta chain) sequence with its context. Its antigen remains unknown. This entry is derived from a study of T cell responses to AZD1222 COVID-19 vaccine. The method was immunoSEQ multiplex PCR; TCRdb's version includes in-frame clones alone and lacks a portion of them. This table holds 100,000 to 150,000 clones, about nine tenths found once. Between the trimmed V and J ends, which lost 0 bases and 4 bases, there was a span of 9 bases. In germline, CDR1 is GTSNPN, CDR2 SVGIG (reference sequence). The CDR3 spans 13 residues. Study-wide results and caveats: Females made up more of the donors, who were largely white British, and clonal diversity may have come out too low.

This clonotype was obtained from an adult in good health. The chain uses TRBV30 and TRBJ1-2; D uncertain. The starting material was peripheral blood, obtained on day 0 of AZD1222 vaccination. The CDR3 DNA sequence: TGTGCCTGGAGTGTAGAGGCTACCTATGGCTACACCTTC. The encoded protein is CAWSVEATYGYTF.